The 30 T cell receptor beta chains below all came from one sample that was sequenced in a study of tissue T cells after allogeneic stem cell transplantation. Time point given: mouse harvest day 14 after allogeneic transplant. Each mouse received 10^7 T-cell-depleted marrow cells plus 10^6 splenic CD5+ T cells by tail vein. Profiled with immunoSEQ multiplex PCR; TCRdb holds only in-frame clones, not every one. The repertoire holds about 5,100 clones, around a third seen once, with around 4.3% in the top ten. Specimen: skin. The receptors were gathered from a female BALB/c mouse given C57BL/6 T cells with graft-versus-host disease after an allogeneic hematopoietic cell transplant.

The table lists this clone with a few counts. Each gene name is a mouse one. Sequencing ends 1 residue short of the CDR3 end; the germline J gene provides the rest. The rearrangement links TRBV26 to TRBJ2-3; 9 bases agree with TRBD2. V dropped 1 base and J dropped 0; count of bases not matched to a gene: 5. The CDR3 spans 17 residues. CDR1 and CDR2 (germline): KGHPV, FQNQEV (reference sequence). The sequenced CDR3 bases are TGTGCCAGCAGTCTGTTTGGGGGGGCGCGAAGTGCAGAAACGCTGTAT. It yields the protein CASSLFGGARSAETLY. In full, the CDR3 reads CASSLFGGARSAETLYF.

This clone was seen more than once but under ten times. Gene names are mouse gene names. The DNA ends 1 residue before the CDR3 does, and the rest of the CDR3 is filled in from the germline J gene. This sequence joins TRBV5 and TRBJ2-7, with D possibly TRBD2 on 5 matching bases. Germline lookup yields CDR1 LGHNA and CDR2 YNLKQL (reference sequence). The CDR3 contains 13 residues. The ends were cut back, 2 bases at V and 5 bases at J, with 10 bases in the middle. CDR3 bases read: TGTGCCAGCAGCCAATTGATGGGGAATGAACAGTAC. Amino acid sequence: CASSQLMGNEQY. The whole CDR3 region reads CASSQLMGNEQYF.

Details on this clone: Here the gene names and germline are mouse. The chain's CDR3 is CASSLRQSYEQYF. CDR3 DNA, as far as it was read: TGTGCCAGCAGTCTGCGACAGTCCTATGAACAGTAC. This chain connects TRBV26 to TRBJ2-7, with D possibly matching TRBD1 (5 bases). Read coverage stops 1 residue before the CDR3 terminus; the germline J gene supplies the remainder. The CDR3 is made up of 13 amino acids. The germline V and J ends were trimmed by 2 bases and 1 base, with 6 bases remaining between them. Germline V gene lookup returns CDR1 KGHPV and CDR2 FQNQEV (reference sequence).

Notes on this clone: Mouse gene names apply. The read is 1 residue too short to cover the CDR3 end, so that end is filled in from the germline J gene. The chain has TRBV26 and TRBJ2-3; D is possibly TRBD1 or TRBD2 (6 bases each). CDR1 is KGHPV and CDR2 is FQNQEV in the germline V gene (reference sequence). The V end lost 2 bases, the J end lost 0 bases, and 9 bases lay between the germline ends. The CDR3 sequence is 15 residues long. Partial CDR3 DNA: TGTGCCAGCAGTCTGGCGGGGGCTAGTGCAGAAACGCTGTAT. Translated, it gives CASSLAGASAETLY. The whole CDR3 region reads CASSLAGASAETLYF.

As to this clone: Genes and germline come from the mouse. The sequence runs out 1 residue before the end of the CDR3; the remainder is reconstructed from the germline J gene. This chain links TRBV13-2 with TRBJ1-6; TRBD1 agrees at 9 bases. TRBJ1-6 is given ORF status, its function remaining uncertain. V trimming: 5 bases; J trimming: 6 bases; junction bases outside the gene matches: 3. CDR1 and CDR2 (germline): NNHNN, SYGAGS (reference sequence). The CDR3 spans 14 residues. The CDR3 region is CASGDRGGNSPLYF. Partial CDR3 DNA: TGTGCCAGCGGGGACAGGGGTGGTAATTCGCCCCTCTAC.

This clone is labeled as medium-sized. The gene names here belong to mouse. The CDR3 is cut off 1 residue early in the read; its end comes from the germline J gene. The V gene is TRBV20, the J gene TRBJ1-1; D remains ambiguous. With 5 bases removed from V and 3 bases from J, the gap between germline ends came to 7 bases. The CDR3 length is 11 residues. Germline CDR1 and CDR2: GFQATS and STVNSAI. This CDR3 is CGAFTYTEVFF. The sequenced part of the CDR3 DNA is TGTGGTGCTTTTACATACACAGAAGTCTTC. Filled out from reference TRBV20 and TRBJ1-1, the complete variable domain reads GALVYQYPRRTICKSGTSMRMECQAVGFQATSVAWYRQSPQKTFELIALSTVNSAIKYEQNFTQEKFPISHPNLSFSSMTVLNAYLEDRGLYLCGAFTYTEVFFGKGTRLTVV.

A word on this clone: Germline and genes here are mouse. CDR3 amino acids: CASKGRGDTQYF. The sequenced CDR3 bases are TGTGCCAGCAAGGGGAGAGGAGACACCCAGTAC. This sequence joins TRBV26 and TRBJ2-5, with TRBD1 as a possible D gene (5 bases). The CDR3 end falls 1 residue outside the read, so it is completed with the germline J gene. The CDR3 is 12 residues long. CDR1 is KGHPV, CDR2 FQNQEV, per germline (reference sequence). V shed 7 bases and J shed 5 bases, with 10 bases lying between them.

This clone occurred a few times. Gene names denote mouse genes. The read falls 1 residue short of the CDR3 end, and the missing part is taken from the germline J gene. This chain connects TRBV26 to TRBJ2-5; D not resolved. The V end was cut by 3 bases, the J end by 6 bases, with 4 bases between. The CDR3 is 11 residues long. Germline CDR1 and CDR2: KGHPV and FQNQEV (reference sequence). The CDR3 bases that were read are TGTGCCAGCAGTCTCTGGGACACCCAGTAC. This codes for CASSLWDTQY. From start to end, the CDR3 is CASSLWDTQYF.

This clone qualifies as medium-sized (0.01 to 0.1%). Any gene name here is a mouse gene name. The read finishes 1 residue shy of the CDR3 end, and the germline J gene is used to complete it. The sample has other DNA sequences that encode this CDR3 too. The V gene is TRBV23, the J gene TRBJ1-4. The germline CDR1 and CDR2 sequences are KGHTA and FQNQQP. The CDR3 totals 13 residues. CDR3: CSSSQSGDERLFF. The covered CDR3 bases are TGCTCCAGCAGTCAATCGGGGGACGAAAGATTATTT.

This clone is categorized as medium-sized. Mouse gene names and germline throughout. From the germline J gene comes the end of the CDR3, since the read stops 1 residue before it. This chain uses TRBV23 with TRBJ2-2; the DNA was not used to check the table's D call, TRBD1. The germline gives CDR1 KGHTA, CDR2 FQNQQP. CDR3 length: 14 residues. The covered CDR3 bases are TGCTCCAGCAGTCAACAGGGGGGCACCGGGCAGCTCTAC. It yields the protein CSSSQQGGTGQLY. The CDR3 in full is CSSSQQGGTGQLYF. Full variable domain (rest looked up from reference TRBV23 and TRBJ2-2): DAAVTQKPRYLIKMKGQEAEMKCIPEKGHTAVFWYQQKQSKELKFLIYFQNQQPLDQIDMVKERFSAVCPSSSLCSLGIRTCEAEDSALYLCSSSQQGGTGQLYFGEGSKLTVL.

Turning to this clone: Here the gene names and germline are mouse. The sequence runs out 1 residue before the end of the CDR3; the remainder is reconstructed from the germline J gene. The J gene is TRBJ2-3, the V gene TRBV13-2; 9 bases match TRBD2. The germline V gene encodes CDR1 NNHNN and CDR2 SYGAGS (reference sequence). Trimming removed 3 bases from V and 0 bases from J; junction bases left unmatched: 2. The CDR3 length is 15 residues. The CDR3 loop reads CASGGTGASAETLYF. Partial CDR3 DNA: TGTGCCAGCGGTGGGACTGGGGCTAGTGCAGAAACGCTGTAT.

Remarks on this clone: Germline and genes: mouse. The observed sequence ends 1 residue before the CDR3 terminus, with the missing tail filled in from the germline J gene. The V call is TRBV13-3, the J call TRBJ2-1; TRBD1 matches 8 bases. V dropped 6 bases and J dropped 2; count of bases not matched to a gene: 7. Germline V gene data show CDR1 as NNHDY and CDR2 as SYVADS. This CDR3 region has 15 residues. CDR3 DNA, as far as it was read: TGTGCCAGCATCAACAGGGGGAGGGACTATGCTGAGCAGTTC. The encoded protein is CASINRGRDYAEQF. In full, the CDR3 reads CASINRGRDYAEQFF.

In the case of this clone: These gene names are mouse names. CDR3 DNA, as far as it was read: TGTGCCAGCAGCATGACAACTAGTCAAAACACCTTGTAC. Its protein product is CASSMTTSQNTLY. The whole CDR3 is CASSMTTSQNTLYF. V gene TRBV3 combines with J gene TRBJ2-4, with D unclear. The read stops 1 residue short of the end of the CDR3; the missing end is completed from the germline J gene. The CDR3 loop spans 14 amino acids. Germline V gives CDR1 SNHLY, CDR2 FYNGKV (reference sequence). Trimming took 5 bases from V and 0 from J, leaving 9 bases between them.

About this clone itself: The genes and germline here are from mouse. The sequence runs out 1 residue before the end of the CDR3; the remainder is reconstructed from the germline J gene. This chain links TRBV26 with TRBJ2-4; either TRBD1 or TRBD2 may supply D (5 bases each). The CDR3 consists of 12 residues. V was cut by 6 bases and J by 5 bases, with 9 bases left in between. Germline CDR1 is KGHPV and CDR2 is FQNQEV (reference sequence). CDR3 sequence reads: CASSRDVNTLYF. Partial CDR3 DNA: TGTGCCAGCAGCCGGGACGTAAACACCTTGTAC.

As to this clone: Germline and genes: mouse. Read coverage stops 1 residue before the CDR3 terminus; the germline J gene supplies the remainder. The chain joins TRBV13-1 to TRBJ2-3, with 8 bases matching TRBD1. J lost 1 base, V lost 0 bases, and 4 bases had no gene match. CDR1 is NSHNY, CDR2 SYGAGN, per germline. The CDR3 consists of 16 residues. The CDR3 bases that were read are TGTGCCAGCAGTGATGTGGACAGGGTGGGTGCAGAAACGCTGTAT. Translation gives CASSDVDRVGAETLY. The entire CDR3 is CASSDVDRVGAETLYF.

By share, this clone ranks as medium-sized. Genes and germline come from the mouse. The observed sequence ends 1 residue before the CDR3 terminus, with the missing tail filled in from the germline J gene. The V gene is TRBV3, the J gene TRBJ1-4; no definite D call. The V gene's germline CDR1 is SNHLY and CDR2 FYNGKV (reference sequence). The V and J ends lost 1 base and 0 bases respectively, with 6 bases between them. The CDR3 is 15 residues long. The chain's CDR3 is CASSLVGVSNERLFF. The DNA read from the CDR3 is TGTGCCAGCAGCTTAGTTGGGGTTTCCAACGAAAGATTATTT.

Sample share makes this clone medium-sized. Gene names follow the mouse nomenclature. Read sequence stops 1 residue before the CDR3 end, and the germline J gene provides the missing end. This chain connects TRBV3 to TRBJ2-7, with D perhaps TRBD1 (7 bases). The V and J ends lost 4 bases and 3 bases respectively, with 13 bases between them. This CDR3 has 14 residues. CDR1 and CDR2 (germline): SNHLY, FYNGKV (reference sequence). The CDR3 sequence is CASSSWGQSYEQYF. The part of the CDR3 DNA that was read is TGTGCCAGCAGCTCCTGGGGACAGAGCTATGAACAGTAC. Supplemented by reference TRBV3 and TRBJ2-7, the full variable domain reads GPKVLQIPSHQIIDMGQMVTLNCDPVSNHLYFYWYKQILGQQMEFLVNFYNGKVMEKSKLFKDQFSVERPDGSYFTLKIQPTALEDSAVYFCASSSWGQSYEQYFGPGTRLTVL.

With regard to this clone: Here the gene names and germline are mouse. The read terminates 1 residue before the CDR3 end, so the remaining end is supplied by the germline J gene. V usage is TRBV12-1 and J usage is TRBJ2-5; 11 bases line up with TRBD2. V dropped 4 bases and J dropped 0; count of bases not matched to a gene: 5. The CDR3 spans 16 residues. The germline CDR1 and CDR2 sequences are SGHSN and HYEKVE. Here the CDR3 reads CASSGTGGFNQDTQYF. Partial CDR3 DNA: TGTGCCAGCTCCGGGACTGGGGGTTTTAACCAAGACACCCAGTAC.

Regarding this clone: All gene names here are mouse names. The observed sequence ends 1 residue before the CDR3 terminus, with the missing tail filled in from the germline J gene. This chain links TRBV15 with TRBJ1-4; 10 bases align to TRBD1. V lost 4 bases and J lost 3; bases outside the gene matches: 2. This CDR3 comprises 15 residues. The germline gives CDR1 SGHND, CDR2 FRSKSL. CDR3 amino acids: CASSSGQGPNERLFF. Incomplete CDR3 DNA: TGTGCCAGCAGTTCGGGACAGGGGCCCAACGAAAGATTATTT.

This clone ranks as medium-sized. These gene names are mouse names. The read halts 1 residue ahead of the CDR3 end, with the missing end drawn from the germline J gene. V usage is TRBV26 and J usage is TRBJ2-1; the D is unclear. CDR3 length equals 14 residues. V was trimmed by 2 bases and J by 0 bases, leaving 5 bases between them. Germline V gene data show CDR1 as KGHPV and CDR2 as FQNQEV (reference sequence). CDR3 DNA, as far as it was read: TGTGCCAGCAGTCTGGGGGTTAACTATGCTGAGCAGTTC. Encoded protein: CASSLGVNYAEQF. The complete CDR3 reads CASSLGVNYAEQFF.

Worth noting for this clone: Gene names and germline refer to mouse. The CDR3 end is not reached by the read, which stops 1 residue before it; the germline J gene fills it in. This chain uses TRBV5 with TRBJ2-7; 11 bases map to TRBD2. The CDR3 covers 14 residues. The trim removed 2 bases at V and 7 bases at J, leaving 4 bases unmatched. The V gene's germline CDR1 is LGHNA and CDR2 YNLKQL (reference sequence). CDR3 protein: CASSQNWGGDEQYF. The sequenced CDR3 bases are TGTGCCAGCAGCCAAAACTGGGGGGGCGACGAACAGTAC.

This clone is classed as medium-sized. Gene names refer to mouse genes. The CDR3 DNA, read in part, is TGTGCCAGCAGTCTTTGGGGACAGAGGGACACCCAGTAC. It yields the protein CASSLWGQRDTQY. The full CDR3 protein reads CASSLWGQRDTQYF. The chain couples TRBV26 to TRBJ2-5; 7 bases align to TRBD1. The read terminates 1 residue ahead of where the CDR3 ends, so the germline J gene completes it. The V and J ends lost 3 bases and 6 bases, in that order; junction bases with no gene match: 6. The CDR3 consists of 14 residues. CDR1 and CDR2 from the germline V gene are KGHPV and FQNQEV (reference sequence).

Points on this clone: All gene names here are mouse names. The sequence runs out 1 residue before the end of the CDR3; the remainder is reconstructed from the germline J gene. The J gene is TRBJ2-4, the V gene TRBV19; D assignment may be TRBD1 or TRBD2 (5 bases each). V was pared by 3 bases and J by 3 bases, with 11 bases between. The CDR3 spans 14 residues. CDR1 and CDR2 (germline): FNHDT, SITEND (reference sequence). This CDR3 is CASSRGTGQNTLYF. The CDR3 bases that were read are TGTGCCAGCAGTAGGGGGACGGGCCAAAACACCTTGTAC.

This clone is classed as medium-sized. The genes and germline here are from mouse. Sequencing ends 1 residue short of the CDR3 end; the germline J gene provides the rest. The chain combines TRBV12-1 with TRBJ1-5; the D is unclear. This CDR3 is 15 amino acids long. Trimming pared 2 bases from V and 0 bases from J, leaving 10 bases between. Germline values: CDR1 SGHSN, CDR2 HYEKVE. Incomplete CDR3 DNA: TGTGCCAGCTCTCCGTCACAGAATAACAACCAGGCTCCGCTT. Translated, it gives CASSPSQNNNQAPL. The full CDR3 reads CASSPSQNNNQAPLF.

By share, this clone ranks as medium-sized (0.01 to 0.1%). Mouse germline and gene names are used. The sequenced fragment ends 1 residue before the CDR3 boundary, so the rest is inferred from the germline J gene. This chain uses TRBV12-1 with TRBJ2-5; 10 bases are shared with TRBD2. With V trimmed by 3 bases and J by 5 bases, 4 bases remained unmatched. The CDR3 has 14 amino acids. Germline CDR1 SGHSN, CDR2 HYEKVE. CDR3 sequence reads: CASSSGLGADTQYF. Incomplete CDR3 DNA: TGTGCCAGCTCTTCCGGACTGGGGGCAGACACCCAGTAC.

This clone is labeled as medium-sized (0.01 to 0.1%). Here the gene names and germline are mouse. Read sequence stops 1 residue before the CDR3 end, and the germline J gene provides the missing end. Other DNA sequences from this sample encode an identical CDR3 as well. This sequence joins TRBV26 and TRBJ1-6; no firm D call. TRBJ1-6 is marked as an open reading frame, function uncertain. This CDR3 is built from 14 residues. The V and J ends lost 6 bases and 0 bases respectively, with 6 bases between them. CDR1 and CDR2 (germline): KGHPV, FQNQEV (reference sequence). Here the CDR3 reads CASSEYSYNSPLYF. The CDR3 bases that were read are TGTGCCAGCAGCGAGTATTCCTATAATTCGCCCCTCTAC.

On this clone itself: These gene names are mouse names. The read halts 1 residue ahead of the CDR3 end, with the missing end drawn from the germline J gene. The chain employs TRBV1 and TRBJ1-5; D is uncertain. V was pared by 3 bases and J by 0 bases, with 6 bases between. Germline V gives CDR1 NSQYPW, CDR2 LRSPGD (reference sequence). The CDR3 is 14 residues long. The CDR3: CTCSAVYNNQAPLF. The covered CDR3 bases are TGCACCTGCAGTGCCGTTTATAACAACCAGGCTCCGCTT.

In the case of this clone: The gene names given are mouse names. The read ends 1 residue before the CDR3 terminus; that terminus is restored from the germline J gene. The chain joins TRBV26 to TRBJ2-3; D not certain. There are 14 residues in the CDR3. Between the trimmed V and J ends, which lost 2 bases and 0 bases, there was a span of 6 bases. CDR1 and CDR2 (germline): KGHPV, FQNQEV (reference sequence). The sequenced CDR3 bases are TGTGCCAGCAGTCTGCAGCATAGTGCAGAAACGCTGTAT. Translating it yields CASSLQHSAETLY. The entire CDR3 is CASSLQHSAETLYF.

For this clone: Here the gene names and germline are mouse. The read ends 1 residue shy of where the CDR3 ends; the end is completed using the germline J gene. The V call is TRBV5, the J call TRBJ1-5; no firm D call. V was pared by 1 base and J by 5 bases, with 3 bases between. CDR1 and CDR2 from the germline V gene are LGHNA and YNLKQL (reference sequence). The CDR3 totals 12 residues. Partial CDR3 DNA: TGTGCCAGCAGCCAAGGGTACCAGGCTCCGCTT. Its protein product is CASSQGYQAPL. The whole CDR3 sequence is CASSQGYQAPLF.

This clone appeared a few times. Here the gene names and germline are mouse. The read stops 1 residue short of the end of the CDR3; the missing end is completed from the germline J gene. This chain uses TRBV19 with TRBJ1-3; the D is unclear. The CDR3 is 13 residues long. Germline-derived CDR1 and CDR2 are FNHDT and SITEND (reference sequence). With 2 bases removed from V and 1 base from J, the gap between germline ends came to 4 bases. CDR3 amino acids: CASSIRSGNTLYF. The DNA read from the CDR3 is TGTGCCAGCAGTATCAGGTCTGGAAATACGCTCTAT.